A single T cell receptor beta chain is shown here with its context. The antigen is undetermined. TCRdb's table, derived via immunoSEQ multiplex PCR, lists solely in-frame clones and lacks some. The sample shows tens of thousands of clones, around 75% of them seen only once. These data come from a study of CD4 T cells in relation to SARS-CoV-2 and coronaviruses. Looking at the study overall: After roughly 9 days of antigen culture, PBMC TCR beta CDR3s were sequenced. Negative control cultures got HIV-1 Nef peptides or no peptide.

Germline lookup yields CDR1 SQVTM and CDR2 ANQGSEA. This CDR3 is built from 11 residues. V lost 0 bases to trimming and J lost 5 bases, with 5 bases between them. CD4+ T cells from unexposed donors were obtained before the COVID-19 pandemic (2011-2018). The cells were cultured for around ten days before CD4+ T cells were isolated. Sample: CD4+ T cells from PBMCs, cultured in vitro. V gene TRBV29-1 combines with J gene TRBJ2-7; D is tentatively TRBD1 or TRBD2 (5 bases each). The receptor's source is a human donor in good health. The CDR3 nucleotides are TGCAGCGTTGAAGAGGGACACGAGCAGTACTTC. As protein: CSVEEGHEQYF.